This T cell receptor beta chain was profiled in a study of blood T cell repertoires in COVID-19. The method was immunoSEQ multiplex PCR; TCRdb's version includes in-frame clones alone and lacks a portion of them. The sample carries some 51,000 clones, 75% to 95% recorded once. The CDR3 runs 13 residues. Trimming stripped 8 bases from V and 4 bases from J, with 14 bases between. CDR1 PRHDT and CDR2 FYEKMQ come from the germline V gene (reference sequence). Sequencing used peripheral blood. The chain uses TRBV13 and TRBJ1-2, with D possibly matching TRBD1 (5 bases). The TCR was taken from a man aged 45-60 years with acute or convalescent COVID-19. The CDR3 DNA is TGTGCCAGCCTAGACACAGGTGGCTATGGCTACACCTTC. Residues: CASLDTGGYGYTF.